This T cell receptor beta chain comes out of a study of blood T cell repertoires in COVID-19. Study as a whole: PBMCs, B-cell-depleted T cells, or T cells provided the cDNA or gDNA that made up the material.

This CDR3 has 16 residues. Looked up from germline, CDR1 is LNHDA and CDR2 is SQIVND (reference sequence). Between the trimmed V and J ends, which lost 4 bases and 4 bases, there was a span of 17 bases. Data came from immunoSEQ multiplex PCR; TCRdb stores just in-frame clones and leaves some out. The table shows 250,000 or so clones, with around nine tenths occurring only once. Material: peripheral blood. The rearrangement links TRBV19 to TRBJ1-3; D unclear. The receptor was isolated from a man in his forties with active or convalescent COVID-19. This CDR3 reads CASSRSTDSGGNTIYF. CDR3 sequence (DNA): TGTGCCAGTAGTAGATCAACCGACTCGGGAGGAAACACCATATATTTT. The full variable domain, rest sourced from reference TRBV19 and TRBJ1-3, is DGGITQSPKYLFRKEGQNVTLSCEQNLNHDAMYWYRQDPGQGLRLIYYSQIVNDFQKGDIAEGYSVSREKKESFPLTVTSAQKNPTAFYLCASSRSTDSGGNTIYFGEGSWLTVV.